A selection of T cell receptor beta chains follows, all from one sample in a study of OX40 agonist ivuxolimab in advanced cancers. Clones were sequenced by immunoSEQ multiplex PCR, and TCRdb holds only the in-frame ones, with some missing. Counted here are about 65,000 clones, over 80% occurring once; the ten biggest clones make up around 2%. The sequencing used CD4+ or CD8+ T cells sorted from blood, collected in a trial of the OX40 agonist ivuxolimab. Every receptor here comes from an adult with an advanced solid tumor such as melanoma, head and neck, liver or kidney cancer. The CDR3 runs from the conserved cysteine through the conserved F or W. The D gene is left open where the match is weak. Size is stated for part of the rows, as once, few or many counts, or as a class when the clone is expanded.

CDR3 DNA,CDR3 protein,J gene,clone size,V gene,D gene
TGTGCCAGTAGTAAATGGCAGGGGACGAACACTGAAGCTTTCTTT,CASSKWQGTNTEAFF,TRBJ1-1,-,TRBV19,-
TGTGCCAGCAGCCCCGGAGGACAGGGCTCCTACGAGCAGTACTTC,CASSPGGQGSYEQYF,TRBJ2-7,-,TRBV7-6,TRBD1
TGTGCCTGGAGCCGCGTGGGCGGCGAGCAGTACTTC,CAWSRVGGEQYF,TRBJ2-7,-,TRBV30,-
TGTGCCAGCAGCCAAGAATATAGACAGGCTAATGAAAAACTGTTTTTT,CASSQEYRQANEKLFF,TRBJ1-4,-,TRBV4-2,-
TGTGCCAGCCATAGGACAGGGAACTACACCTTC,CASHRTGNYTF,TRBJ1-2,-,TRBV2,TRBD1
TGTGCCAGTAGTATAGGGTGGCAGTTGAACACTGAAGCTTTCTTT,CASSIGWQLNTEAFF,TRBJ1-1,-,TRBV19,-
TGTGCCAGCTCACCCCCGTTAAACCAAGAGACCCAGTACTTC,CASSPPLNQETQYF,TRBJ2-5,-,TRBV18,-
TGTGCCAGCAGCGTAGACTCCGCGGCACGCGGCACAGATACGCAGTATTTT,CASSVDSAARGTDTQYF,TRBJ2-3,-,TRBV9,-
TGCGCCAGCAGCAAGGGACTAGCGGTAAACATTCAGTACTTC,CASSKGLAVNIQYF,TRBJ2-4,-,TRBV5-1,TRBD2
TGTGCCAGCAGCTCAATGGGACTAGCGGAGGAGACCCAGTACTTC,CASSSMGLAEETQYF,TRBJ2-5,-,TRBV7-3,TRBD2
TGTGCCTGGAGGGACAGGGGAGTTTGGAACGAGCAGTACTTC,CAWRDRGVWNEQYF,TRBJ2-7,-,TRBV30,TRBD1
TGTGCCTGGAGGCCCATTACGGGACTGACAAATTCACCCCTCCACTTT,CAWRPITGLTNSPLHF,TRBJ1-6,-,TRBV30,-
TGTGCCAGCAGCGTAGCCGCAGGGCGAACTGAAGCTTTCTTT,CASSVAAGRTEAFF,TRBJ1-1,once,TRBV9,-
TGTGCCAGCAGTCGACAGGGAGTCAATGAAAAACTGTTTTTT,CASSRQGVNEKLFF,TRBJ1-4,-,TRBV28,TRBD1
TGTGCTAGTGGTTTTTCGGGACTAGCGGGAGGGACCTACGAGCAGTACTTC,CASGFSGLAGGTYEQYF,TRBJ2-7,-,TRBV12-5,TRBD2
TGTGCCACCGCTACAGGGCAGCCCTACGAGCAGTACTTC,CATATGQPYEQYF,TRBJ2-7,-,TRBV10-3,-
TGTGCCAGCAGCTTGGTAGGGTCTTCGAACACCGGGGAGCTGTTTTTT,CASSLVGSSNTGELFF,TRBJ2-2,-,TRBV5-5,-
TGCGCCAGCAGCCCCGAAGAAGCCGTATATTCCTACGAGCAGTACTTC,CASSPEEAVYSYEQYF,TRBJ2-7,-,TRBV5-1,-
TGTGCCAGCAGCGTAGAAGGGGGCGTAGGTGAAAAACTGTTTTTT,CASSVEGGVGEKLFF,TRBJ1-4,-,TRBV9,TRBD1
TGTGCCAGCAGTCCAAAGACAGGTATGGGGTATCGGCCCCAGCATTTT,CASSPKTGMGYRPQHF,TRBJ1-5,-,TRBV28,-
TGTGCCAGCAGTGAAAGTGTGGGCGGGAGGGGCACAGATACGCAGTATTTT,CASSESVGGRGTDTQYF,TRBJ2-3,-,TRBV6-1,TRBD2
TGTGCCACCTCGCGTCCCGGGACAGGCGAGCAGTACTTC,CATSRPGTGEQYF,TRBJ2-7,-,TRBV28,TRBD1
TGTGCCAGCAGTTACTCGGCCGGGGGGAGCACAGATACGCAGTATTTT,CASSYSAGGSTDTQYF,TRBJ2-3,-,TRBV6-5,TRBD2
TGTGCCAGCTCCCCAGGACTGTTCTACGAGCAGTACTTC,CASSPGLFYEQYF,TRBJ2-7,few,TRBV18,-
TGTGCCACCCTAGACAGGGGTGACACCGGGGAGCTGTTTTTT,CATLDRGDTGELFF,TRBJ2-2,-,TRBV6-1,TRBD1
TGTGCCAGTAGTAGAGGATCTGGGGCCAACGTCCTGACTTTC,CASSRGSGANVLTF,TRBJ2-6,-,TRBV19,-
TGTGCCTGGACTAAATCACAGGGGACCTACGAGCAGTACTTC,CAWTKSQGTYEQYF,TRBJ2-7,-,TRBV30,TRBD1